These 26 T cell receptor beta chains were sequenced from one sample in a study of blood T cells in healthy people across ages. Primers used in a second PCR of about 6 to 11 cycles were a sample-barcoded 5' primer and a J-beta primer mix. TCRdb processed the 5' RACE reads anew with MiXCR; each CDR3 protein has one entry. This table has hundreds of thousands of distinct CDR3 sequences, 56% appearing once. Sequenced sample: blood. The origin of the receptors is a man aged 40-55 years in good health.

The genes are TRBV20-1 and TRBJ1-6, with D possibly matching TRBD1 (5 bases). The length of the CDR3 is 15 residues. V gave up 6 bases and J gave up 10 bases, with 22 bases separating them. The germline V gene has CDR1 DFQATT and CDR2 SNEGSKA (reference sequence). Here the CDR3 reads CSATDRTISRSPLHF. In nucleotides, the CDR3 is TGCAGTGCCACTGACAGAACCATTTCGAGATCACCCCTCCACTTT.

The chain employs TRBV3-1 and TRBJ2-6; 9 bases align to TRBD1. The CDR3 length is 18 residues. V dropped 2 bases and J dropped 0; count of bases not matched to a gene: 5. CDR1 and CDR2 from the germline V gene are LGHDT and YNNKEL (reference sequence). The CDR3 DNA follows: TGTGCCAGCAGCCAACAGGGACAGGGATACTCTGGGGCCAACGTCCTGACTTTC. Its protein product is CASSQQGQGYSGANVLTF.

The chain joins TRBV10-3 to TRBJ1-4; D is ambiguous. CDR1 is ENHRY and CDR2 is SYGVKD in the germline V gene. Trimming cost V 4 bases and J 5 bases, with 8 bases left between them. The CDR3 is 13 residues long. The DNA for the CDR3 is TGTGCCATCAGTGGTCAGCAAAATGAAAAACTGTTTTTT. Amino acid sequence: CAISGQQNEKLFF.

This chain joins TRBV5-1 and TRBJ2-1, with 9 nucleotides matching TRBD1. V shed 3 bases and J 7 bases; nucleotides not matched to a gene: 14. The CDR3 loop spans 17 amino acids. CDR1 SGHRS and CDR2 YFSETQ come from the germline V gene. For the CDR3, the DNA is TGCGCCAGCAGCTCGGCGGACAGGGGTCCCTCGCTGAATGAGCAGTTCTTC. Encoded protein: CASSSADRGPSLNEQFF.

For this clonotype: This likely comes from a read error, as the CDR3 has no conserved phenylalanine or tryptophan at its end. The chain employs TRBV7-2 and TRBJ2-1; D is uncertain. The CDR3 runs 13 residues. The V gene's germline CDR1 is SGHTA and CDR2 FQGNSA. The CDR3 spells CASSFGVTNEQFL. CDR3 nucleotide sequence: TGTGCCAGCAGTTTCGGAGTGACCAATGAACAGTTCCTC.

The CDR3 region has the DNA TGTGCCAGCAGCCGAACCTACCGACAGGGAGGCAATGAGCAGTTCTTC. Translating it yields CASSRTYRQGGNEQFF. This chain links TRBV7-9 with TRBJ2-1, with D possibly TRBD1 on 7 matching bases. Per the germline V gene, CDR1 is SEHNR and CDR2 is FQNEAQ (reference sequence). Trimming took 5 bases from V and 6 from J, leaving 20 bases between them. The CDR3 sequence is 16 residues long.

The chain has TRBV7-2 and TRBJ2-1; TRBD2 matches at 9 bases. The DNA end favors TRBJ2-7, so the J call may be wrong. The CDR3 contains 15 residues. Germline V gives CDR1 SGHTA, CDR2 FQGNSA. The CDR3 DNA is TGTGCCAGCAGCCCCAGACTAGCGGAATTTCGTGAGCAGTACTTC. Translating it yields CASSPRLAEFREQYF.

This clonotype was counted between two and nine times. The rearrangement links TRBV4-2 to TRBJ2-3, with 8 bases lining up with TRBD2. The length of the CDR3 is 14 residues. Germline values: CDR1 LGHNA, CDR2 YNFKEQ. J was trimmed by 0 bases and V by 4 bases; bases with no gene match: 0. CDR3 bases: TGTGCCAGCAGCCGACTAGCGAGCACAGATACGCAGTATTTT. It codes for CASSRLASTDTQYF.

The chain's CDR3 is CSASDSYEQYF. The CDR3, as DNA: TGCAGTGCTAGCGACTCCTACGAGCAGTACTTC. The chain employs TRBV20-1 and TRBJ2-7; D gene unclear. The germline CDR1 and CDR2 sequences are DFQATT and SNEGSKA (reference sequence). CDR3 length: 11 residues. V lost 3 bases, J lost 0 bases, and 3 bases lay in between.

This clonotype was detected a few times. The chain combines TRBV20-1 with TRBJ2-5; 11 bases map to TRBD2. Germline assignment: CDR1 DFQATT and CDR2 SNEGSKA (reference sequence). The V gene end was trimmed by 6 bases and the J gene end by 0 bases; junction bases not matched to a gene: 9. The CDR3 length is 16 residues. The CDR3 sequence is CSAEPRLAGNQETQYF. CDR3 sequence (DNA): TGCAGTGCCGAACCCCGACTAGCGGGGAACCAAGAGACCCAGTACTTC.

DNA for the CDR3: TGTGCCAGCACCCCGAGGTCCACAGGGAGTACTAATGAGCAGTTCTTC. Translating gives CASTPRSTGSTNEQFF. V is TRBV6-1 and J is TRBJ2-1; possibly TRBD1 for D (6 bases). Germline CDR1 and CDR2: MNHNS and SASEGT. CDR3 length equals 16 residues. Trimming removed 7 bases at V and 7 bases at J, with 23 bases between.

This clonotype was found once. The CDR3 nucleotides are TGTGCCAGCCGACAGGAGATGAACACTGAAGCTTTCTTT. It encodes CASRQEMNTEAFF. The rearrangement links TRBV10-3 to TRBJ1-1; D might be TRBD1 (6 bases). The CDR3 runs 13 residues. Trimming left V 10 bases short and J 0 bases short, with 12 bases between. CDR1 is ENHRY, CDR2 SYGVKD, per germline.

This clonotype was seen more than once but under ten times. The rearrangement uses TRBV10-3 and TRBJ2-6; no reliable D call. Looked up from germline, CDR1 is ENHRY and CDR2 is SYGVKD. The V and J ends lost 2 bases and 2 bases respectively, with 10 bases between them. This CDR3 contains 16 residues. The CDR3, as DNA: TGTGCCATCAGTGAGCCCCGGCCGCCTGGGGCCAACGTCCTGACTTTC. Amino acids: CAISEPRPPGANVLTF.

V is TRBV4-1 and J is TRBJ1-2; 12 bases are shared with TRBD1. V lost 3 bases and J lost 7; bases outside the gene matches: 6. Germline-derived CDR1 and CDR2 are MGHRA and YSYEKL. The CDR3 covers 15 residues. The CDR3 is CASSHPGQGAGGYTF. The CDR3 nucleotides are TGCGCCAGCAGCCACCCGGGACAGGGGGCTGGTGGCTACACCTTC.

This chain connects TRBV20-1 to TRBJ2-7, with D unclear. This CDR3 has 13 amino acids. V gave up 2 bases and J gave up 3 bases, with 11 bases separating them. Germline V lookup: CDR1 DFQATT, CDR2 SNEGSKA (reference sequence). As DNA, the CDR3 is TGCAGTGCTAGACGTACGGCTGGCTACGAGCAGTACTTC. This sequence encodes CSARRTAGYEQYF.

The CDR3 here is CASSPPPSEAFF. In DNA, the CDR3 is TGTGCCAGCAGCCCCCCCCCTTCTGAAGCTTTCTTT. The chain couples TRBV7-9 to TRBJ1-1; D gene ambiguous. Germline assignment: CDR1 SEHNR and CDR2 FQNEAQ (reference sequence). V gave up 5 bases and J gave up 6 bases, with 10 bases separating them. This CDR3 region has 12 residues.

The chain combines TRBV15 with TRBJ2-1, with 7 bases that match TRBD2. J lost 5 bases, V lost 0 bases, and 7 bases had no gene match. CDR1 LNHNV and CDR2 YYDKDF come from the germline V gene (reference sequence). This CDR3 is built from 16 residues. The CDR3 loop is CATSRDKSGANNEQFF. CDR3 nucleotide sequence: TGTGCCACCAGCAGAGATAAGAGCGGGGCTAACAATGAGCAGTTCTTC.

In this sample, this clonotype turned up a few times. The chain combines TRBV12-3 or TRBV12-4 with TRBJ2-4, with a possible D match to TRBD2 (5 bases). Trimming left V 4 bases short and J 13 bases short, with 14 bases between. The CDR3 is made up of 12 amino acids. CDR3 nucleotide sequence: TGTGCCAGCAGTTATGACTTGGAGGAGCAGTACTTC. The encoded protein is CASSYDLEEQYF.

This clonotype came up a few times. The chain carries TRBV7-3 and TRBJ2-5, with D unclear. V was pared by 4 bases and J by 4 bases, with 19 bases between. Germline V gene lookup returns CDR1 SGHTA and CDR2 FQGTGA. This CDR3 is built from 16 residues. The CDR3 DNA reads as TGTGCCAGCAGCTCCGGTGCGGTAGTAGGTGGAGAGACCCAGTACTTC. Residues: CASSSGAVVGGETQYF.

V gene TRBV7-9 combines with J gene TRBJ2-3; 14 bases line up with TRBD2. CDR1 is SEHNR, CDR2 FQNEAQ, per germline (reference sequence). The CDR3 extends over 18 amino acids. After removal of 7 bases from V and 0 bases from J, the junction contained 9 bases not matched to a gene. In DNA, the CDR3 is TGTGCCAGCAACCCGGGACTAGCGGGGGAATCGAGCACAGATACGCAGTATTTT. Translation gives CASNPGLAGESSTDTQYF.

V gene TRBV6-5 combines with J gene TRBJ2-7; 8 bases are shared with TRBD2. The CDR3 loop spans 17 amino acids. With V trimmed by 0 bases and J by 3 bases, 10 bases remained unmatched. Germline CDR1 is MNHEY and CDR2 is SVGAGI. CDR3 in amino acids: CASSYSRTSLSYYEQYF. CDR3 nucleotides: TGTGCCAGCAGTTACTCAAGGACTAGCCTGAGCTACTACGAGCAGTACTTC.

This clonotype was observed once. The chain has TRBV7-9 and TRBJ2-7; D ambiguous. This CDR3 comprises 16 residues. V lost 1 base to trimming and J lost 1 base, with 14 bases between them. The germline CDR1 and CDR2 sequences are SEHNR and FQNEAQ (reference sequence). The CDR3 region is CASSLVSGIKSYEQYF. In nucleotides, the CDR3 is TGTGCCAGCAGCTTAGTGTCGGGTATTAAGTCCTACGAGCAGTACTTC.

This chain uses TRBV10-3 with TRBJ2-3; 12 positions match TRBD2. CDR1 is ENHRY, CDR2 SYGVKD, per germline. With 2 bases clipped from V and 0 bases from J, the junction kept 6 bases outside the gene matches. This CDR3 region has 18 residues. CDR3 protein: CAISETWTSGTSTDTQYF. CDR3 coding DNA: TGTGCCATCAGTGAGACCTGGACTAGCGGGACTAGCACAGATACGCAGTATTTT.

There are many counts of this clonotype. This rearrangement joins TRBV29-1 to TRBJ2-5, with 7 bases matching TRBD1. Trimming removed 3 bases from V and 4 bases from J; junction bases left unmatched: 11. The CDR3 spans 15 residues. CDR1 is SQVTM and CDR2 is ANQGSEA in the germline V gene. Here the CDR3 DNA reads TGCAGCGTTGAGGCCGAGGACAGGAGTCGAGAGACCCAGTACTTC. Translating it yields CSVEAEDRSRETQYF.

This clonotype was seen only once. This chain links TRBV20-1 with TRBJ1-4, with D unresolved. Per the germline V gene, CDR1 is DFQATT and CDR2 is SNEGSKA (reference sequence). There are 15 residues in the CDR3. V shed 1 base and J shed 0 bases, with 9 bases lying between them. CDR3 protein: CSARGGPATNEKLFF. The CDR3 DNA sequence: TGCAGTGCTAGAGGCGGACCTGCAACTAATGAAAAACTGTTTTTT.

The gene calls are TRBV20-1 and TRBJ2-7, with D unclear. CDR1 DFQATT and CDR2 SNEGSKA come from the germline V gene (reference sequence). The CDR3 sequence is 14 residues long. Trimming shortened V by 3 bases and J by 5 bases, and 17 bases separated the two germline ends. The CDR3 bases are TGCAGTGCTAGGAAGGACGGAGACGCGAACGAGCAGTACTTC. Protein: CSARKDGDANEQYF.